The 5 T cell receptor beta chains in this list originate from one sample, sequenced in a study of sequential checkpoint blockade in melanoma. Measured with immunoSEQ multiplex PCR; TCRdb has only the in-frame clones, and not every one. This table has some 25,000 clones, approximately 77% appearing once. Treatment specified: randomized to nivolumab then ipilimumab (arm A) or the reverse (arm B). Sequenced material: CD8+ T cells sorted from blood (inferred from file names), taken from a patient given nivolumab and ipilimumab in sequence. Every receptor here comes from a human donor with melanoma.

The CDR3 region has the DNA TGTGCCAGCTCCTCCAGGCAATTCGTGCCTAATTCACCCCTCCACTTT. It translates to CASSSRQFVPNSPLHF. V and J are TRBV25-1 and TRBJ1-6, with D hard to call. The V end was cut by 8 bases, the J end by 6 bases, with 20 bases between. This CDR3 spans 16 amino acids. Germline V gives CDR1 MGHDK, CDR2 SYGVNS.

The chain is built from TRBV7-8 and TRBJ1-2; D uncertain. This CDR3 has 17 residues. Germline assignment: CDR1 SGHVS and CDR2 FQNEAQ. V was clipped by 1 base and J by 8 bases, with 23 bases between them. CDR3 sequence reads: CASSLGEVHVGIWGYTF. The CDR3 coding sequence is TGTGCCAGCAGCTTAGGGGAGGTCCACGTCGGGATTTGGGGCTACACCTTC.

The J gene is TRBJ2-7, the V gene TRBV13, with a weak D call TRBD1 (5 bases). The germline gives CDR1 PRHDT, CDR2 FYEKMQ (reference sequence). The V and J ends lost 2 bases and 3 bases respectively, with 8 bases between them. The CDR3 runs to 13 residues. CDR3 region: CASSLSGHYEQYF. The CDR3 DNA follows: TGTGCCAGCAGCTTATCAGGACACTACGAGCAGTACTTC.

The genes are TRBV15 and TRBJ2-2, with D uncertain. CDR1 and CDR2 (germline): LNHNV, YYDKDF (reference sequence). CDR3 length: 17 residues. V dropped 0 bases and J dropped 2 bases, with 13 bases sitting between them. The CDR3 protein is CATSRERLTANTGELFF. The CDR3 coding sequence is TGTGCCACCAGCAGAGAACGGCTGACTGCCAACACCGGGGAGCTGTTTTTT. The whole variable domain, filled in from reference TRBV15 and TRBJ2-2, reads DAMVIQNPRYQVTQFGKPVTLSCSQTLNHNVMYWYQQKSSQAPKLLFHYYDKDFNNEADTPDNFQSRRPNTSFCFLDIRSPGLGDTAMYLCATSRERLTANTGELFFGEGSRLTVL.

CDR3 residues: CAWSVPTEPNYGYTF. CDR3 nucleotide sequence: TGTGCCTGGAGTGTACCCACAGAACCTAACTATGGCTACACCTTC. The chain recombines TRBV30 with TRBJ1-2; D gene unclear. Germline V lookup: CDR1 GTSNPN, CDR2 SVGIG (reference sequence). This CDR3 comprises 15 residues. V was pared by 0 bases and J by 0 bases, with 11 bases between.